These 13 T cell receptor beta chains were all obtained from the same sample, sequenced in a study of metastatic and nonmetastatic thyroid tumors. Patients underwent thyroid surgery, and none had received any treatment before it. TCRdb re-analyzed the PCR reads using MiXCR. The sample carries about 59,000 clones, roughly 17% recorded once. Specimen: blood. The receptors originated from a male donor with papillary thyroid cancer or a benign thyroid nodule (not recorded which). Some clones in this sample may be carry-over from other donors' samples.

This clone came up many times. The chain employs TRBV11-2 and TRBJ2-7; D is unresolved. The V gene's germline CDR1 is SGHAT and CDR2 FQNNGV. Trimming took 2 bases from V and 2 from J, leaving 13 bases between them. This CDR3 has 15 residues. DNA of the CDR3: TGTGCCAGCAGCTTAAGAGACACTTCAACCTACGAGCAGTACTTC. This gives the protein CASSLRDTSTYEQYF.

This clone was seen many times. J is TRBJ1-4 and V is TRBV5-1; 8 bases match TRBD1. The CDR3 sequence is 14 residues long. CDR1 and CDR2 (germline): SGHRS, YFSETQ. V lost 3 bases to trimming and J lost 6 bases; unmatched junction nucleotides: 4. In DNA, the CDR3 is TGCGCCAGCAGCTCGGGACAGGCGTATGAAAAACTGTTTTTT. Translated: CASSSGQAYEKLFF.

Regarding this clone: Being one base from a much bigger clone, this may be a read error. The same CDR3 arises from other DNA sequences in this sample as well. The chain couples TRBV20-1 to TRBJ2-3; D uncertain. In germline, CDR1 is DFQATT, CDR2 SNEGSKA (reference sequence). Trimming took 6 bases from V and 1 from J, leaving 11 bases between them. The length of the CDR3 is 13 residues. The chain's CDR3 is CSAPEQRTDTQYF. CDR3 bases: TGCAGTGCCCCTGAACAGCGCACAGATACGCAGTATTTT.

The CDR3 nucleotides read TGCAGTGCTAGAGTGGTTGGGGTAAGGTGGACAGATACGCAGTATTTT. Translated, it gives CSARVVGVRWTDTQYF. The chain is built from TRBV20-1 and TRBJ2-3; no clear D gene. Germline lookup yields CDR1 DFQATT and CDR2 SNEGSKA (reference sequence). The CDR3 spans 16 residues. V lost 1 base, J lost 3 bases, and 17 bases lay in between.

This clone occurred many times. Other nucleotide sequences in the sample specify the same CDR3. The gene calls are TRBV3-1 and TRBJ2-7; 8 nucleotides line up with TRBD2. Germline CDR1 reads LGHDT; CDR2 reads YNNKEL (reference sequence). There are 15 residues in the CDR3. CDR3 in DNA: TGTGCCAGCAGACCCGGGACTAGAGTTAAATACGAACAGTACGTC. Amino acid sequence: CASRPGTRVKYEQYV.

This clone was observed at least ten times. V and J are TRBV5-5 and TRBJ2-3, with D possibly being TRBD1 or TRBD2 (6 bases each). Germline V lookup: CDR1 SGHKS, CDR2 YYEKEE (reference sequence). V lost 2 bases to trimming and J lost 1 base, with 11 bases between them. The length of the CDR3 is 15 residues. CDR3: CASSFRGLGTDTQYF. As DNA, the CDR3 is TGTGCCAGCAGCTTCCGGGGGCTAGGCACAGATACGCAGTATTTT.

This clone was counted at least ten times. This chain joins TRBV28 and TRBJ2-3; TRBD2 agrees at 7 bases. The germline V gene encodes CDR1 MDHEN and CDR2 SYDVKM. This CDR3 region has 14 residues. V lost 7 bases to trimming and J lost 1 base; unmatched junction nucleotides: 5. CDR3 DNA sequence: TGTGCCAGCACCGCGGGAGTCGGCACAGATACGCAGTATTTT. Translating gives CASTAGVGTDTQYF. Full variable domain (missing parts from reference TRBV28 and TRBJ2-3): DVKVTQSSRYLVKRTGEKVFLECVQDMDHENMFWYRQDPGLGLRLIYFSYDVKMKEKGDIPEGYSVSREKKERFSLILESASTNQTSMYLCASTAGVGTDTQYFGPGTRLTVL.

This clone was observed a few times. A much larger clonotype is one base distant, so this may be a read error. The chain couples TRBV5-1 to TRBJ2-1, with D possibly matching TRBD2 (5 bases). This CDR3 is 12 amino acids long. Germline-derived CDR1 and CDR2 are SGHRS and YFSETQ. Trimming cost V 5 bases and J 7 bases, with 10 bases left between them. The CDR3: CASRELANEQFF. The CDR3 bases are TGCGCCAGCAGAGAGCTAGCAAATGAGCAGTTCTTC.

In regard to this clone: A much larger clone differs by one base, so this may be a read error. This chain joins TRBV10-1 and TRBJ2-3; 7 bases are a match to TRBD1. V dropped 6 bases and J dropped 2; count of bases not matched to a gene: 17. CDR1 and CDR2 (germline): WNHNN, SYGVQD (reference sequence). This CDR3 region has 18 residues. DNA of the CDR3: TGCGCCAGCAGCTATAGAGGGGGCGACAGCGCCTTCACAGATACGCAGTATTTT. It codes for CASSYRGGDSAFTDTQYF.

This clone has a count of ten or more. In the same sample, other DNA sequences code for this CDR3. The chain employs TRBV6-1 and TRBJ2-3; no firm D call. CDR1 and CDR2 (germline): MNHNS, SASEGT. V gave up 2 bases and J gave up 0 bases, with 9 bases separating them. The CDR3 has 15 amino acids. The CDR3 sequence: CASSELDGSTDTQYF. The CDR3 nucleotides are TGTGCCAGCAGTGAACTAGACGGGAGCACAGATACGCAGTATTTT.

This clone was counted between two and nine times. This chain links TRBV6-4 with TRBJ2-3; possibly TRBD2 for D (6 bases). Germline-derived CDR1 and CDR2 are MRHNA and SNTAGT. CDR3 length: 14 residues. V was shortened by 9 bases and J by 4 bases, with 17 bases between the two germline ends. The CDR3 nucleotides are TGTGCCAGTAGTCAATTCTGCGGGGCAGATACGCAGTATTTT. Amino acid sequence: CASSQFCGADTQYF.

This clone was counted many times. V usage is TRBV6-5 and J usage is TRBJ1-2; D is unresolved. CDR3 size: 14 residues. Germline-derived CDR1 and CDR2 are MNHEY and SVGAGI. V was pared by 0 bases and J by 0 bases, with 5 bases between. The CDR3 reads CASSYSTSNYGYTF. The CDR3 region has the DNA TGTGCCAGCAGTTACTCGACATCTAACTATGGCTACACCTTC.

By share of the sample, this clone is medium-sized. The genes are TRBV11-2 and TRBJ2-7, with D perhaps matching TRBD1 (5 bases). Trimming pared 5 bases from V and 5 bases from J, leaving 16 bases between. The CDR3 contains 14 residues. CDR1 is SGHAT and CDR2 is FQNNGV in the germline V gene. CDR3 residues: CASSPEGAQDEQYF. CDR3 DNA sequence: TGTGCCAGCAGCCCTGAAGGGGCGCAGGACGAGCAGTACTTC. Using reference TRBV11-2 and TRBJ2-7 for the parts outside the CDR3, the full variable domain is EAGVAQSPRYKIIEKRQSVAFWCNPISGHATLYWYQQILGQGPKLLIQFQNNGVVDDSQLPKDRFSAERLKGVDSTLKIQPAKLEDSAVYLCASSPEGAQDEQYFGPGTRLTVT.